This TCR beta chain came from a study of T and B cells in COVID-19 patients. Whole-study context: Blood was sampled from COVID-19 patients who were either actively infected or recovered.

The germline V gene has CDR1 LNHNV and CDR2 YYDKDF (reference sequence). Trimming cost V 1 base and J 1 base, with 14 bases left between them. This CDR3 comprises 17 residues. TRB rearrangements were amplified by multiplex PCR with BIOMED2 TRB-A/B primers. TCRdb recomputed calls from the multiplex PCR reads with MiXCR, one row per CDR3 protein. The table includes about 8,200 distinct CDR3 sequences, roughly two fifths detected once. Blood genomic DNA input for TRB amplification was 250-500 ng. This chain connects TRBV15 to TRBJ1-3, with D possibly being TRBD1 (6 bases). What was sequenced was blood. The clonotype comes from a human donor who had recovered from COVID-19. CDR3 loop: CATSRAGQITSGNTIYF. The CDR3 nucleotides are TGTGCCACCAGCAGAGCGGGACAAATTACTTCTGGAAACACCATATATTTT.